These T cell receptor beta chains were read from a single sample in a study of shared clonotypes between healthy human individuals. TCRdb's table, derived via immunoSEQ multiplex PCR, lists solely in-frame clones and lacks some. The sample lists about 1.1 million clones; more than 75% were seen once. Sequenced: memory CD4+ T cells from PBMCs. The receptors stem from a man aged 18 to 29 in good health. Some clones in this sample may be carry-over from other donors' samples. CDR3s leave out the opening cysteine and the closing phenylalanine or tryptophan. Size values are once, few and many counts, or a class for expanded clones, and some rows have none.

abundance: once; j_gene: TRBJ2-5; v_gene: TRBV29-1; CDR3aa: SAQGAKYQETQY
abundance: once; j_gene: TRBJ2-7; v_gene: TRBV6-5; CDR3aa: ASRIGPSYEQY
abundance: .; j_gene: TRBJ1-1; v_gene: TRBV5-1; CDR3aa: ASSFRLEGTEAF
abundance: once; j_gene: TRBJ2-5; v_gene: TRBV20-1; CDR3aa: SAFGQETQY
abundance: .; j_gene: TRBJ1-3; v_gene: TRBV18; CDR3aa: ASSPGGPGNTIY
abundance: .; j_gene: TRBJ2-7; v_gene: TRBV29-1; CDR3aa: SVETHSYEQY
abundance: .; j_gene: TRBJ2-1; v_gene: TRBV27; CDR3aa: ASSLSGSSYNEQF
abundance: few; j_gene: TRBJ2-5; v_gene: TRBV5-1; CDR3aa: ASSLAGSIRETQY
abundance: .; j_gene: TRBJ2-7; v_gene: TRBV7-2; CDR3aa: ASSLSIAGVYGQY
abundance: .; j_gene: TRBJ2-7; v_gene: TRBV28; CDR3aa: ASSGTVDEQY
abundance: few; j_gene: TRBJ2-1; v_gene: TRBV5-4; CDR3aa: ASSLAFGGNEQF
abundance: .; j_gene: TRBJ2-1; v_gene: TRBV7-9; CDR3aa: ASSARWGAGVDNEQF
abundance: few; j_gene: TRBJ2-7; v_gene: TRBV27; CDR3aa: GRGRQDEQY
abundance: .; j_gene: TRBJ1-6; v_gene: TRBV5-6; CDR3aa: ASSMGTGNAGSPLH
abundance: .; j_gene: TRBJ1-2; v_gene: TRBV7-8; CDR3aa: ASSQGVGYGYT
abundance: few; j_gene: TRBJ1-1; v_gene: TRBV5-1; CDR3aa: ASSLAGREAF
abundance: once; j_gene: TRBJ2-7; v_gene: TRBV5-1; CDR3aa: ASRTGNSYEQY
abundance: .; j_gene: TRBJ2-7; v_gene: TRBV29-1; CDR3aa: SVLERMGSYEQY
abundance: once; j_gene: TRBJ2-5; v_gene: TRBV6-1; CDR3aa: ASTGGRETQY
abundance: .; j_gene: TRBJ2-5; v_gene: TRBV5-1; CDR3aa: ASSPGDAQETQY
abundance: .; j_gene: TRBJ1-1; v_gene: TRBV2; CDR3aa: ASSDGTAGRAF
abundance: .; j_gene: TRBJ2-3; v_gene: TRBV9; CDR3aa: ASSPRPTTGTDTQY
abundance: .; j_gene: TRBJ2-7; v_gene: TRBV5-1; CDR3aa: ASKGLAGGSDEQY
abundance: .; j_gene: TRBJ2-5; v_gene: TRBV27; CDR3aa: ASSLGQGWGETQY
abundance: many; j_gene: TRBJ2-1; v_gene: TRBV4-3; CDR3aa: ASSQARKYNEQF
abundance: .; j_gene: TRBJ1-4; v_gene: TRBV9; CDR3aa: ASSVVTVKKLF
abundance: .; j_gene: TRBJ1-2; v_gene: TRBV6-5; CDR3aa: ASSYTPGARGYT
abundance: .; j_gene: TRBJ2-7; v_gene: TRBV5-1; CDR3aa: ASSLNGGHEQY
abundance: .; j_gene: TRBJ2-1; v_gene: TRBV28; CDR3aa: ASSLSGGSSYNEQF
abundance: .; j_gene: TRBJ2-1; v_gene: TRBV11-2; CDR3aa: ASSLPFRNEQF
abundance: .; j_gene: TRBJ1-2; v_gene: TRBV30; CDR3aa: AWRTATGFRWGYT
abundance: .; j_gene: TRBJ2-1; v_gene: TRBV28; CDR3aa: ASSQQENNEQF
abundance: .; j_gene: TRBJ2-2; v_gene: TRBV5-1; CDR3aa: ASSYELLNTGELF
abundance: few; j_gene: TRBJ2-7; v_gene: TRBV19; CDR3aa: ASSIVPSYEQY
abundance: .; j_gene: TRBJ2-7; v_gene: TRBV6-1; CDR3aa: ASSVPPEQY
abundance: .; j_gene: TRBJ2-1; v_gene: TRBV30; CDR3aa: AWSPRDPEQF
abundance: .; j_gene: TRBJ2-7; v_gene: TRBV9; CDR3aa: ASSVHGASYEQY
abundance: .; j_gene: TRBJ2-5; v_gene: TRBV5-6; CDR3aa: ASSLGLQGGETQY
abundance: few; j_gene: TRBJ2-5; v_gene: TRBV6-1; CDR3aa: ASSEDRVRETQY
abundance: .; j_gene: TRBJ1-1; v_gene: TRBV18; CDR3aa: ASSLVGQGSTEAF
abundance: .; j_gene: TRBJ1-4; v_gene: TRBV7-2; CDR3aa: ASSLDTDNEKLF
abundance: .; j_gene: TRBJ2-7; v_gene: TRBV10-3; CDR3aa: AIRPDLDLPQY
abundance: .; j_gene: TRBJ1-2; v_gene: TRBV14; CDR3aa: ASSQDGQGVFGYGYT
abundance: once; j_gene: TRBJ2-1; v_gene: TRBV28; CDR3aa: ASTLTSGRPDEQF
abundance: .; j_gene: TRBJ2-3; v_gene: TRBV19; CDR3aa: APNRASPADTQY
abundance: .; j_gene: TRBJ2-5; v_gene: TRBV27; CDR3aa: ASSVGLAGVGFRETQY
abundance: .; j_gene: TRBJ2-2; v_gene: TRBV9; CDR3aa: ASSVRPGLAINTGELF
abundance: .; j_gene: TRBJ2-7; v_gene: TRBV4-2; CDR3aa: ASSQVTATYEQY
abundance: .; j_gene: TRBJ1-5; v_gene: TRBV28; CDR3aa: ASSRRDYAQH
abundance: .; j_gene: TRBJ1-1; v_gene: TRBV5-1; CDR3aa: ASSLEPVRGTEAF
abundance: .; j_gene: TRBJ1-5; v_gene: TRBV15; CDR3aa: ATRRGGRVSNQPQH
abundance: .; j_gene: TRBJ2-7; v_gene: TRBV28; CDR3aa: ASNEGTYEQY
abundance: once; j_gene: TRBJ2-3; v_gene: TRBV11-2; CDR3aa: ASSLGRVGRTDTQY
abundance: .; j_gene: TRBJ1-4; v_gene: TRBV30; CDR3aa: AWSGRAGEKLF
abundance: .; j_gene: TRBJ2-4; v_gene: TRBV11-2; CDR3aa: ASSLVLGRRTVNIQY
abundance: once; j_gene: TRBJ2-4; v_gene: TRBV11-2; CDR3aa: ASSFAGPLNIQY
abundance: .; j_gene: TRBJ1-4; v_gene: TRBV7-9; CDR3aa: ASSQGVTNEKLF
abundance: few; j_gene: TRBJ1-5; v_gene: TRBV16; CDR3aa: ASSQFYSGRAGGGSNQPQH
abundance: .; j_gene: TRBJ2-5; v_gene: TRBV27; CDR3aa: ASKPSGRYAGTQY